This T cell receptor (beta chain) was sequenced in a study of cytomegalovirus exposure and HLA in healthy donors. To note about this clone: Its antigen remains unknown.

60 Vbeta and 13 Jbeta primers were used in PCR. TCRdb's copy holds only in-frame clones and misses some; the assay was immunoSEQ multiplex PCR. Among about 60,000 clones listed, about 71% were seen once. Study-level points and caveats: In a later analysis, specific HLA alleles were associated with 15,000 or so TCR beta sequences at a 0.05 false discovery rate. What was likely a sequencing artifact was a cluster of highly shared sequence variants.

Healthy donors of bone marrow made up the group. Germline V lookup: CDR1 LGHNA, CDR2 YSLEER. The CDR3 is made up of 14 amino acids. V was cut by 4 bases and J by 12 bases, with 21 bases left in between. The V and J genes are TRBV4-3 and TRBJ1-2; TRBD1 is a possible D gene (5 bases). The material sequenced was PBMCs. The clonotype was recovered from a woman aged 60-70 years in good health and CMV-seropositive. The CDR3, as DNA: TGCGCCAGCAGCCTCACCAGGGATTCGAGAGGCCACACCTTC. Its translation: CASSLTRDSRGHTF.